This T cell receptor (beta chain) was identified during a study of patients and donors after allogeneic stem cell transplantation. The CDR3 extends over 13 amino acids. The J segment lost 8 bases and the V segment lost 0 bases, leaving 5 bases of the junction unmatched. Germline V gene data show CDR1 as DFQATT and CDR2 as SNEGSKA (reference sequence). This clonotype was seen ten or more times. TCRdb re-called the RT-PCR reads with MiXCR, one entry per CDR3 protein. Here the sample spans about 230,000 distinct CDR3 sequences, around an eighth being singletons. The origin of this receptor is a human donor who was either an allogeneic HSCT recipient or a stem cell or donor lymphocyte infusion donor (not recorded which). It is not recorded whose cells these are; they may come from a transplant donor. This chain uses TRBV20-1 with TRBJ1-2; 8 positions match TRBD1. The sequenced sample was blood, either unsorted or a sorted T cell fraction (not recorded which). DNA of the CDR3: TGCAGTGCTAGAGAAGGGACAGGAAGGGGCTACACCTTC. The encoded protein is CSAREGTGRGYTF.